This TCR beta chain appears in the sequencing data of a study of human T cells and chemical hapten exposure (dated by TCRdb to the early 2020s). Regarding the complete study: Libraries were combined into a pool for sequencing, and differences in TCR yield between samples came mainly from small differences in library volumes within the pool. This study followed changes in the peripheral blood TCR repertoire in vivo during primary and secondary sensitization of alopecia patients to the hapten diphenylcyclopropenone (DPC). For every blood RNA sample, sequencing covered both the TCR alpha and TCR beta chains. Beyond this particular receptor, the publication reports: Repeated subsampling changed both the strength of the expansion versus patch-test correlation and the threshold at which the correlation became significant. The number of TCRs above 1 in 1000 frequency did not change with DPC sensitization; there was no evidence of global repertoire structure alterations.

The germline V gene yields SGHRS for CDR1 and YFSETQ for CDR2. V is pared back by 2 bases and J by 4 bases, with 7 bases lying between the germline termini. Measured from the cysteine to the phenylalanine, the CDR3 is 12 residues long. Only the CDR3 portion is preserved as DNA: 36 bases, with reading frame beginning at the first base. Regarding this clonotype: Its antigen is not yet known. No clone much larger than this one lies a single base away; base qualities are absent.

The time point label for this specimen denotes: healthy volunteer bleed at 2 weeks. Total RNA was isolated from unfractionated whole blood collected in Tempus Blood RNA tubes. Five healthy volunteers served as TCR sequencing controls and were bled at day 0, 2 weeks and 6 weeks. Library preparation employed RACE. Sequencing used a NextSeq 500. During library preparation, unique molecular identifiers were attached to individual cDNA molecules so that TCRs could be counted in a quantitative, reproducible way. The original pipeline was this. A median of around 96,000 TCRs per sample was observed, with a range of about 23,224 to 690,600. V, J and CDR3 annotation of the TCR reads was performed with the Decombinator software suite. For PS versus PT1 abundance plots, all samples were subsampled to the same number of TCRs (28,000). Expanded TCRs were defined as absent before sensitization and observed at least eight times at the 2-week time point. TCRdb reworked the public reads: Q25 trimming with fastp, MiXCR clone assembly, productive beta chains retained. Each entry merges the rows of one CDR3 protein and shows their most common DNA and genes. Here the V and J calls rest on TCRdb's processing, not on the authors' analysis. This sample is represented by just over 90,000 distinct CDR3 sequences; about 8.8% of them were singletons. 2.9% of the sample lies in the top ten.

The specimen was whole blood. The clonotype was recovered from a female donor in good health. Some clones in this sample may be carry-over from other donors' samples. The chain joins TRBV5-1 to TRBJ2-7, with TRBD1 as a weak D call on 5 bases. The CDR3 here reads CASSLQAYEQYF. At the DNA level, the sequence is TGCGCCAGCAGCTTACAGGCGTACGAGCAGTACTTC.